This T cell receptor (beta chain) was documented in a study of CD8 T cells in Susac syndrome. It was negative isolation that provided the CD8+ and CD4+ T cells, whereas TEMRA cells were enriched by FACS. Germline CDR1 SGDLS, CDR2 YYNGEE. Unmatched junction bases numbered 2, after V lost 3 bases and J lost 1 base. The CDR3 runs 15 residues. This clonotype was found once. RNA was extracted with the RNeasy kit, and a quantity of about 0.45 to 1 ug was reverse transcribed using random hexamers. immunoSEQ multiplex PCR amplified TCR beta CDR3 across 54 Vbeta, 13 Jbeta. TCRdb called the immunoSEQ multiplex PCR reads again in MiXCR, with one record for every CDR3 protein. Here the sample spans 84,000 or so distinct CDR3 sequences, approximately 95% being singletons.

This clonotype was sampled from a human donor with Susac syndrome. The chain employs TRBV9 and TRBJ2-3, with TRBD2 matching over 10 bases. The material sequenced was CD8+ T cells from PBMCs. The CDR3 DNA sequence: TGTGCCAGCAGCGCCCTAGCGGGGGGCACAGATACGCAGTATTTT. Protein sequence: CASSALAGGTDTQYF.